This T cell receptor (beta chain) was identified in a study of cytomegalovirus exposure and HLA in healthy donors. The V end lost 6 bases, the J end lost 7 bases, and 15 bases lay between the germline ends. CDR3 length: 13 amino acids. Germline V gene lookup returns CDR1 MDHEN and CDR2 SYDVKM. The PCR was carried out with 60 Vbeta primers and 13 Jbeta primers. The assay was immunoSEQ multiplex PCR, and TCRdb's table has in-frame clones only and misses some. The table includes approximately 140,000 clones, over 60% detected once. This clone was counted between two and nine times. This TCR was recovered from a woman in her sixties or seventies in good health and CMV-seronegative. Sequenced sample: PBMCs. The chain joins TRBV28 to TRBJ1-2; D is unresolved. CDR3 region: CASRPDQTGGYTF. As DNA, the CDR3 is TGTGCCAGCAGACCCGATCAAACGGGTGGCTACACCTTC.